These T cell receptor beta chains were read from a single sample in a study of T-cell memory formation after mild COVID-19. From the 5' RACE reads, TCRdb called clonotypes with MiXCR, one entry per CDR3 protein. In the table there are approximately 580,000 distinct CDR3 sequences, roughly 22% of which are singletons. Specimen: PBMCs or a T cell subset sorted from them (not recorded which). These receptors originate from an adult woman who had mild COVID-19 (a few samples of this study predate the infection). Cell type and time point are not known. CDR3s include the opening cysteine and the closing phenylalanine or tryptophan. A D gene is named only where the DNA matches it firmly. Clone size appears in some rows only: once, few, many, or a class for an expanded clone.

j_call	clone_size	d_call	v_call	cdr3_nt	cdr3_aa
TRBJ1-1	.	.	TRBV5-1	TGCGCCAGCAGCCCCCAACCCCGGGCCTACTTGAACACTGAAGCTTTCTTT	CASSPQPRAYLNTEAFF
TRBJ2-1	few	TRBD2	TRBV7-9	TGTGCCAGCAGCTTATCTAGCGGGAATTACAATGAGCAGTTCTTC	CASSLSSGNYNEQFF
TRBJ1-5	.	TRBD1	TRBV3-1	TGTGCCAGCAGCCACTCGGACAGGGCAAGCCAGCCCCAGCATTTT	CASSHSDRASQPQHF
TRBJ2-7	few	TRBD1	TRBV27	TGTGCCACCAAACCAAAAACCCCCGGGACAGGGCGCGAGCAGTACTTC	CATKPKTPGTGREQYF
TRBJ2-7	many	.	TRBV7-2	TGTGCCAGCAGCTCCCGGCAGACCTACGAGCAGTACTTC	CASSSRQTYEQYF
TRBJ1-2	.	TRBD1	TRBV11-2	TGTGCCAGCAGACGGATCGGGACAGGGAAGACCTATGGCTACACCTTC	CASRRIGTGKTYGYTF
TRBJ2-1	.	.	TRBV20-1	TGCAGTGCTAGTAGTTTCGGCAGCTCCTACAATGAGCAGTTCTTC	CSASSFGSSYNEQFF
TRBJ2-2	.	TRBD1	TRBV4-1	TGCGCCAGCAGCCCCGAAACCGGGACAGGAAACACCGGGGAGCTGTTTTTT	CASSPETGTGNTGELFF
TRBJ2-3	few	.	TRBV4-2	TGTGCCAGCAGCCAGGCGCGAGGGGGGACAGATACGCAGTATTTT	CASSQARGGTDTQYF
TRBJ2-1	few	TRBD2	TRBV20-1	TGCAGTGCTAGATCCCGACTAGCGGGTTCCTACAATGAGCAGTTCTTC	CSARSRLAGSYNEQFF
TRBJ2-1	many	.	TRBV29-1	TGCAGCGTCCCGGTTTTAAATGAGCAGTTCTTC	CSVPVLNEQFF
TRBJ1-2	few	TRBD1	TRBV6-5	TGTGCCAGCAAGAGACAGGGGGATATCGCCTACACCTTC	CASKRQGDIAYTF
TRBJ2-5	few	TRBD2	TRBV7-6	TGTGCCAGCAGCTTCATCGGACTAGCGGCCTTGTACCAAGAGACCCAGTACTTC	CASSFIGLAALYQETQYF
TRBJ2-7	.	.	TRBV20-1	TGCAGTGCTAGAGAGGGGGGTAAATACGAGCAGTACTTC	CSAREGGKYEQYF
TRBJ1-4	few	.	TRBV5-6	TGTGCCAGCAGCCTTGGACCTAATGAAAAACTGTTTTTT	CASSLGPNEKLFF
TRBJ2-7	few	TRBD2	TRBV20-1	TGCAGTGCTAGAATAGCGGGCCGCTACGAGCAGTACTTC	CSARIAGRYEQYF
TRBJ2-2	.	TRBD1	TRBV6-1	TGTGCCAGCAGTGCCCACAGGGGAAGCGGGGAGCTGTTTTTT	CASSAHRGSGELFF
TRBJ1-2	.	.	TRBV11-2	TGTGCCAGCAGCTCCCCGGCCCATGGCTACACCTTC	CASSSPAHGYTF
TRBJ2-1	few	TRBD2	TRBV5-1	TGCGCCAGCAGCTCCACATTCCATCTAGCGGGGGTGAGGGAGCAGTTCTTC	CASSSTFHLAGVREQFF
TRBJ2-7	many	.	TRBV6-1	TGTGCCAGCAGTGAAGCCAGCTACGAGCAGTACTTC	CASSEASYEQYF
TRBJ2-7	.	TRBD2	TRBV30	TGTGCCTGGAGTGTACTGAGCGGGAGGGCCCTAACCTATGACGAGCAGTACTTC	CAWSVLSGRALTYDEQYF
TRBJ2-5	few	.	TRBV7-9	TGTGCCAGCAGCTTAGTGGAGTACCAAGAGACCCAGTACTTC	CASSLVEYQETQYF
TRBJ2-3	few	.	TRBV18	TGTGCCAGCTCACCCGCCGGAACCACCACAGATACGCAGTATTTT	CASSPAGTTTDTQYF
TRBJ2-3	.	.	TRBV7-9	TGTGCCAGCAGCCGACCGCCGGGACACGCTAGCACAGATACGCAGTATTTT	CASSRPPGHASTDTQYF
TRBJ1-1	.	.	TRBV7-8	TGTGCCAGCAGGCCCGGGTCACTGAACACTGAAGCTTTCTTT	CASRPGSLNTEAFF
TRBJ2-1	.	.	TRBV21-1	TGTGCCAGCAGCAAACAAGGGGTGAGGCCAGGGGGCAATGAGCAGTTCTTC	CASSKQGVRPGGNEQFF
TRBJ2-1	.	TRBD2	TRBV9	TGTGCCAGCAGCGTATCAACTAGCGGGAGTAGTAATGAGCAGTTCTTC	CASSVSTSGSSNEQFF
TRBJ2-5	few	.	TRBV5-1	TGCGCCAGCAGCTCCGGGCGACAACAGGCACAAGAGACCCAGTACTTC	CASSSGRQQAQETQYF
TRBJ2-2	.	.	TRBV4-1	TGCGCCAGCAGCTTGGGAGAAGTCACCGGGGAGCTGTTTTTT	CASSLGEVTGELFF
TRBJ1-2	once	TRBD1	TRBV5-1	TGCGCCAGCAGCTCCCGTCAGGGGACAGGGGGAGACTATGGCTACACCTTC	CASSSRQGTGGDYGYTF
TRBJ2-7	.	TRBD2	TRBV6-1	TGTGCCAGCAGTGGAGGGACCGCGGGGGGCCTCTCCTACGAGCAGTACTTC	CASSGGTAGGLSYEQYF
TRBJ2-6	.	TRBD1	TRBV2	TGTGCCAGCAACCGGGACAGGGGAACTGGGGCCAACGTCCTGACTTTC	CASNRDRGTGANVLTF
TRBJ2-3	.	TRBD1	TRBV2	TGTGCCAGCAGAAGGGTCCCGGGACAGGGGCCAGATACGCAGTATTTT	CASRRVPGQGPDTQYF
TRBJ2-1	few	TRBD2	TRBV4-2	TGTGCCAGCAGCCAATCCCTAGCGGGGGGCTGGGAGCAGTTCTTC	CASSQSLAGGWEQFF
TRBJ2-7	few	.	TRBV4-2	TGTGCCAGCAGCCAAGAGGTGGGAGTTTGGATTTACGAGCAGTACTTC	CASSQEVGVWIYEQYF
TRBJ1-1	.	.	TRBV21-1	TGTGCCAGCAGCAAAGGGTGGGACAGGATAAACACTGAAGCTTTCTTT	CASSKGWDRINTEAFF
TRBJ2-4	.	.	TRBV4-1	TGCGCCAGCAGCCAAGACCTGACGGAAAACATTCAGTACTTC	CASSQDLTENIQYF
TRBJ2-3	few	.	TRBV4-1	TGCGCCAGCAGCGAAGGACAGTCCACAGATACGCAGTATTTT	CASSEGQSTDTQYF
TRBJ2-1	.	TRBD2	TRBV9	TGTGCCAGCAGCGTAGCTGGGTCTAGCGGGAGCCATGAGCAGTTCTTC	CASSVAGSSGSHEQFF
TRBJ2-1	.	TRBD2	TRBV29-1	TGCAGCGTTTTCACGACTAGCCTTAGCTCCTACAATGAGCAGTTCTTC	CSVFTTSLSSYNEQFF
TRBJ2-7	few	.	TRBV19	TGTGCCAGTAGTATGAACAGCTACGAGCAGTACTTC	CASSMNSYEQYF